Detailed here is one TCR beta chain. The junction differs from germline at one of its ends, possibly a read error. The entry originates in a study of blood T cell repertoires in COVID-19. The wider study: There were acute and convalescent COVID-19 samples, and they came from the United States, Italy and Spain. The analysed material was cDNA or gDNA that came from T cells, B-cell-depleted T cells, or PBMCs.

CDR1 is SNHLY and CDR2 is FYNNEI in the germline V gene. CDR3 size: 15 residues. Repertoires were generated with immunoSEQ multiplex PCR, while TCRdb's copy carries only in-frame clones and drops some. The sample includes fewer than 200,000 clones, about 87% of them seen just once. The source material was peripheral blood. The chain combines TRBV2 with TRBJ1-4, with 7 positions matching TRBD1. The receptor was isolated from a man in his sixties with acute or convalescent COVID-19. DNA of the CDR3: TGTGCCAGCAGTATTACTACAGGGGCTAACGAAAAACTGTTTTTT. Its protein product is CASSITTGANEKLFF.